Below, 7 T cell receptor beta chains from the same sample are listed, as sequenced in a study of T cells in Graves' hyperthyroidism and ophthalmopathy. The TCR beta CDR3 regions underwent amplification using RNA transcripts as the source. The HTBI set primed first-round TCR CDR3 RT-PCR. TCRdb re-derived calls from the multiplex PCR reads in MiXCR, one entry per CDR3 protein. The sample holds about 130,000 distinct CDR3 sequences, approximately 24% seen once. The sequenced sample was blood. These receptors were obtained from a woman aged 45-60 years with Graves' hyperthyroidism that later progressed to Graves' ophthalmopathy.

This clonotype was observed at least ten times. The gene calls are TRBV12-5 and TRBJ2-3; TRBD1 agrees at 10 bases. Germline assignment: CDR1 LGHNT and CDR2 FRNRAP. The CDR3 spans 15 residues. J gave up 4 bases and V 1 base, and 2 bases lay outside the gene matches. The CDR3: CASGLGQGASDTQYF. The CDR3 bases are TGTGCTAGTGGTTTGGGACAGGGGGCTTCAGATACGCAGTATTTT.

This clonotype was counted ten times or more. Mismatch with germline at one junction end may stem from a read error. The chain carries TRBV6-1 and TRBJ2-7; 10 bases are shared with TRBD1. This CDR3 comprises 13 residues. Germline V gene sequence: CDR1 MNHNS, CDR2 SASEGT. Written as DNA, the CDR3 is TGTGCCAGCGGGGACAGGGGCTCCCACGAGCAGTACTTC. Encoded protein: CASGDRGSHEQYF.

Worth noting for this clonotype: Germline and junction disagree at one end, which may indicate a read error. The rearrangement uses TRBV28 and TRBJ1-5; possibly TRBD1 for D (6 bases). Germline V gene data show CDR1 as MDHEN and CDR2 as SYDVKM. The CDR3 is 17 residues long. The chain's CDR3 is CASSPSGRGAGNQPQRF. The CDR3, as DNA: TGTGCCAGCAGTCCATCCGGCAGGGGTGCGGGCAATCAGCCCCAGCGTTTT.

The gene calls are TRBV15 and TRBJ1-1, with D perhaps TRBD1 (5 bases). The CDR3 runs 15 residues. Germline loops: CDR1 LNHNV, CDR2 YYDKDF (reference sequence). V gave up 8 bases and J gave up 3 bases, with 19 bases separating them. CDR3 sequence (DNA): TGTGCCACCCGTCACAGGAACGCTAGGCACACTGAAGCTTTCTTT. Its translation is CATRHRNARHTEAFF.

This clonotype was counted at least ten times. The rearrangement uses TRBV6-2 or TRBV6-3 and TRBJ2-5, with unresolved D. Germline V gene data show CDR1 as MNHEY and CDR2 as SVGEGT. The CDR3 sequence is 17 residues long. V was shortened by 5 bases and J by 2 bases, with 21 bases between the two germline ends. Here the CDR3 reads CASSGIDGFSDQETQYF. DNA of the CDR3: TGTGCCAGCAGTGGGATAGACGGGTTTTCGGATCAAGAGACCCAGTACTTC.

This clonotype was detected only a few times. The rearrangement joins TRBV5-1 to TRBJ2-3, with D perhaps being TRBD1 or TRBD2 (5 bases each). Per germline, CDR1 SGHRS and CDR2 YFSETQ. The CDR3 totals 15 residues. V was trimmed by 4 bases and J by 2 bases, leaving 14 bases between them. The CDR3 sequence: CASSPGDGYTDTQYF. The CDR3 region has the DNA TGCGCCAGCAGCCCTGGGGACGGATACACAGATACGCAGTATTTT.

At least ten counts were recorded for this clonotype. The chain carries TRBV6-1 and TRBJ1-2; weak D call: TRBD1 (5 bases). This CDR3 has 12 amino acids. Germline CDR1 is MNHNS and CDR2 is SASEGT. V lost 7 bases to trimming and J lost 5 bases, with 11 bases between them. The chain's CDR3 is CASNSGSYGYTF. Here the CDR3 DNA reads TGTGCCAGCAACTCAGGGTCTTATGGCTACACCTTC.